This TCR beta chain comes out of a study of CD8+ T cells in alopecia areata. Sequencing used cDNA as its template, made by extracting RNA and reverse transcribing it. Measured with immunoSEQ multiplex PCR; TCRdb has only the in-frame clones, and not every one. The sample gives 90,000 to 130,000 clones, around 53% of which show up once; approximately 12% is in the top ten. The treatment is: oral pan-JAK inhibitor, 5-10 mg twice daily. This clone occurred a few times. The V gene's germline CDR1 is SGHAT and CDR2 FQNNGV. There are 15 residues in the CDR3. The ends were cut back, 8 bases at V and 6 bases at J, with 22 bases in the middle.

Sample: CD8+ T cells sorted from blood, taken at week 24, from a patient treated with tofacitinib. This TCR came from a human donor with alopecia areata. The chain recombines TRBV11-2 with TRBJ1-2, with D possibly matching TRBD1 (5 bases). The CDR3 loop reads CASDEERAGSDGYTF. DNA of the CDR3: TGTGCCAGCGACGAAGAGCGGGCAGGGTCTGATGGCTACACCTTC. Together with reference TRBV11-2 and TRBJ1-2, the CDR3 gives the full variable domain: EAGVAQSPRYKIIEKRQSVAFWCNPISGHATLYWYQQILGQGPKLLIQFQNNGVVDDSQLPKDRFSAERLKGVDSTLKIQPAKLEDSAVYLCASDEERAGSDGYTFGSGTRLTVV.